Presented here are 20 T cell receptor beta chains from one specimen sequenced in a study of early T cells in non-severe SARS-CoV-2 infection. TCRdb ran MiXCR on the 5' RACE reads and lists one entry per CDR3 protein. The sample carries under 100,000 distinct CDR3 sequences, approximately 10% recorded once. The specimen sequenced was whole blood. These receptors all stem from an adult who was a healthcare worker with PCR-confirmed SARS-CoV-2 infection or an uninfected control (not recorded which).

This clonotype was found many times. V gene TRBV11-1 combines with J gene TRBJ2-1; TRBD1 matches 9 bases. V was clipped by 5 bases and J by 9 bases; unmatched bases: 5. This CDR3 is built from 13 residues. The germline V gene encodes CDR1 SGHAT and CDR2 FQDESV (reference sequence). The CDR3 nucleotides are TGTGCCAGCAGCCGGACAGGGGTGGGTGAGCAGTTCTTC. Amino acids: CASSRTGVGEQFF.

The sample holds many counts of this clonotype. This sequence joins TRBV7-3 and TRBJ1-6, with D possibly TRBD1 on 5 matching bases. Trimming stripped 0 bases from V and 9 bases from J, with 12 bases between. The germline V gene has CDR1 SGHTA and CDR2 FQGTGA. The CDR3 loop spans 15 amino acids. Here the CDR3 DNA reads TGTGCCAGCAGCTTAACGGGGGAGGTTCTTTCACCCCTCCACTTT. Translated, it gives CASSLTGEVLSPLHF.

This clonotype was seen more than once but under ten times. The V gene is TRBV15, the J gene TRBJ1-2; possible D gene TRBD1, 6 bases. Germline CDR1 reads LNHNV; CDR2 reads YYDKDF (reference sequence). The length of the CDR3 is 14 residues. V lost 3 bases, J lost 7 bases, and 15 bases lay in between. CDR3: CATSSYAGTSGYTF. The CDR3 nucleotides read TGTGCCACCAGCAGTTATGCCGGGACATCTGGCTACACCTTC.

This clonotype was recorded at least ten times. The J gene is TRBJ2-5, the V gene TRBV7-8; possibly TRBD1 for D (6 bases). CDR1 and CDR2 from the germline V gene are SGHVS and FQNEAQ. CDR3 size: 13 residues. V gave up 5 bases and J gave up 5 bases, with 12 bases separating them. The CDR3 spells CASSPQGLETQYF. Written as DNA, the CDR3 is TGTGCCAGCAGCCCACAGGGTCTGGAGACCCAGTACTTC.

J is TRBJ2-2 and V is TRBV19, with 9 positions matching TRBD2. CDR1 and CDR2 from the germline V gene are LNHDA and SQIVND (reference sequence). This CDR3 has 16 amino acids. V dropped 5 bases and J dropped 3; count of bases not matched to a gene: 7. CDR3 in DNA: TGTGCCAGTAGTCCCGCGGGAGGGCCAGACACCGGGGAGCTGTTTTTT. Translated, it gives CASSPAGGPDTGELFF.

This clonotype was picked up a small number of times. The rearrangement uses TRBV2 and TRBJ2-3, with D unclear. CDR3 size: 14 residues. Trimming took off 2 bases at V and 2 bases at J, with 8 bases between the two ends. Germline V gives CDR1 SNHLY, CDR2 FYNNEI. The CDR3 spells CASSESDFTDTQYF. The CDR3 DNA follows: TGTGCCAGCAGTGAAAGTGACTTCACAGATACGCAGTATTTT.

This clonotype was counted many times. This chain links TRBV28 with TRBJ2-6, with unresolved D. Germline CDR1 is MDHEN and CDR2 is SYDVKM. The CDR3 totals 14 residues. Trimming removed 8 bases at V and 0 bases at J, with 8 bases between. This CDR3 reads CASERVSGANVLTF. The CDR3 DNA sequence: TGTGCCAGCGAAAGGGTCTCTGGGGCCAACGTCCTGACTTTC.

This clonotype occurred a few times. The rearrangement joins TRBV7-9 to TRBJ1-6, with 10 bases matching TRBD1. The V gene's germline CDR1 is SEHNR and CDR2 FQNEAQ (reference sequence). The CDR3 has 16 residues. The V gene end was trimmed by 3 bases and the J gene end by 4 bases; junction bases not matched to a gene: 3. Here the CDR3 reads CASSLTGGGYNSPLHF. In nucleotides, the CDR3 is TGTGCCAGCAGCTTGACAGGGGGCGGTTATAATTCACCCCTCCACTTT.

The J gene is TRBJ1-2, the V gene TRBV5-5; D is undetermined. With 0 bases removed from V and 6 bases from J, the gap between germline ends came to 9 bases. CDR1 and CDR2 (germline): SGHKS, YYEKEE (reference sequence). This CDR3 comprises 13 residues. CDR3 nucleotides: TGTGCCAGCAGCTTGGGGGATCAGGATGGCTACACCTTC. It translates to CASSLGDQDGYTF.

The table lists this clonotype with a few counts. The chain combines TRBV30 with TRBJ2-7; D remains ambiguous. Germline V lookup: CDR1 GTSNPN, CDR2 SVGIG (reference sequence). The CDR3 runs to 12 residues. Trimming left V 1 base short and J 2 bases short, with 6 bases between. CDR3 bases: TGTGCCTGGAGTGGGAGCGCCTACGAGCAGTACTTC. Its protein product is CAWSGSAYEQYF. The full variable domain, completed using reference TRBV30 and TRBJ2-7, is SQTIHQWPATLVQPVGSPLSLECTVEGTSNPNLYWYRQAAGRGLQLLFYSVGIGQISSEVPQNLSASRPQDRQFILSSKKLLLSDSGFYLCAWSGSAYEQYFGPGTRLTVT.

This clonotype was counted at least ten times. The chain recombines TRBV3-1 with TRBJ2-7; 9 bases fit TRBD2. Germline assignment: CDR1 LGHDT and CDR2 YNNKEL (reference sequence). CDR3 length: 15 residues. Losses at the gene ends were 4 bases for V and 2 bases for J; bases not matched to a gene: 6. CDR3 nucleotides: TGTGCCAGCAGCCCCCTGGGCGGGAGGGCCTACGAGCAGTACTTC. The encoded protein is CASSPLGGRAYEQYF.

This clonotype showed up just once. This rearrangement joins TRBV5-6 to TRBJ2-5; possible D gene TRBD1, 5 bases. The V end was cut by 3 bases, the J end by 2 bases, with 8 bases between. Germline CDR1 SGHDT, CDR2 YYEEEE. The CDR3 sequence is 13 residues long. CDR3 in amino acids: CASSSRQQETQYF. CDR3 sequence (DNA): TGTGCCAGCAGCTCCAGACAGCAAGAGACCCAGTACTTC. Drawing the rest from reference TRBV5-6 and TRBJ2-5, the complete variable domain is DAGVTQSPTHLIKTRGQQVTLRCSPKSGHDTVSWYQQALGQGPQFIFQYYEEEERQRGNFPDRFSGHQFPNYSSELNVNALLLGDSALYLCASSSRQQETQYFGPGTRLLVL.

The CDR3 DNA is TGTGCCAGCAGCCAGGATTTAAACACTGAAGCTTTCTTT. As protein: CASSQDLNTEAFF. The chain uses TRBV7-6 and TRBJ1-1, with D unclear. Germline V gene lookup returns CDR1 SGHVS and CDR2 FNYEAQ. The ends were cut back, 5 bases at V and 2 bases at J, with 9 bases in the middle. CDR3 length equals 13 residues.

The table lists this clonotype with a few counts. The chain uses TRBV6-2 or TRBV6-3 and TRBJ2-1; D possibly corresponds to TRBD2 (6 bases). The germline CDR1 and CDR2 sequences are MNHEY and SVGEGT. This CDR3 is 14 amino acids long. V lost 6 bases, J lost 5 bases, and 14 bases lay in between. DNA for the CDR3: TGTGCCAGCAGAAGCGGGCGGGGAGACAATGAGCAGTTCTTC. Translation: CASRSGRGDNEQFF.

This clonotype has more than one count but fewer than ten. The rearrangement links TRBV20-1 to TRBJ2-1, with a possible D match to TRBD2 (5 bases). CDR3 length equals 17 residues. Per the germline V gene, CDR1 is DFQATT and CDR2 is SNEGSKA (reference sequence). Trimming cost V 1 base and J 2 bases, with 18 bases left between them. DNA for the CDR3: TGCAGTGCTAGAGGAGGGATAGTAGCCATTACCTACAATGAGCAGTTCTTC. This codes for CSARGGIVAITYNEQFF.

In this sample, this clonotype turned up many times. The gene calls are TRBV12-3 or TRBV12-4 and TRBJ1-5; D unclear. Trimming took 5 bases from V and 11 from J, leaving 19 bases between them. CDR3 length: 14 amino acids. The CDR3 DNA is TGTGCCAGCAGTGCGGACGGGTGGACGAGCACCCAGCATTTT. Translating it yields CASSADGWTSTQHF.

J is TRBJ1-2 and V is TRBV20-1, with 8 bases aligning to TRBD1. This CDR3 has 13 residues. CDR1 is DFQATT and CDR2 is SNEGSKA in the germline V gene (reference sequence). V trimming: 4 bases; J trimming: 4 bases; junction bases outside the gene matches: 5. The CDR3 loop is CSAKWTGPYGYTF. CDR3 nucleotides: TGCAGTGCTAAATGGACAGGGCCCTATGGCTACACCTTC.

This clonotype has just a few counts. This chain uses TRBV11-1 with TRBJ2-2; 7 nucleotides align to TRBD1. This CDR3 region has 14 residues. The germline V gene has CDR1 SGHAT and CDR2 FQDESV (reference sequence). V gave up 9 bases and J gave up 1 base; unmatched junction bases: 5. The CDR3 coding sequence is TGTGCCAGTACAGGGGATTGGAACACCGGGGAGCTGTTTTTT. It encodes CASTGDWNTGELFF. The variable domain in full, completed from reference TRBV11-1 and TRBJ2-2, reads EAEVAQSPRYKITEKSQAVAFWCDPISGHATLYWYRQILGQGPELLVQFQDESVVDDSQLPKDRFSAERLKGVDSTLKIQPAELGDSAMYLCASTGDWNTGELFFGEGSRLTVL.

This chain joins TRBV7-2 and TRBJ2-3; TRBD1 might be the D (5 bases). Deletions cut 4 bases from V and 2 bases from J, with 10 bases between. The CDR3 loop spans 14 amino acids. Looked up from germline, CDR1 is SGHTA and CDR2 is FQGNSA. In DNA form, the CDR3 reads TGTGCCAGCAGCTCCCGACAGACCACAGATACGCAGTATTTT. It yields the protein CASSSRQTTDTQYF.

This clonotype has ten or more counts. This chain links TRBV28 with TRBJ1-2, with D unclear. This CDR3 comprises 12 residues. Per germline, CDR1 MDHEN and CDR2 SYDVKM. Trimming stripped 2 bases from V and 8 bases from J, with 9 bases between. The CDR3 sequence: CASSLRTGGYTF. For the CDR3, the DNA is TGTGCCAGCAGTTTAAGGACGGGAGGCTACACCTTC.